Listed here are 26 T cell receptor beta chains from one sample, sequenced in a study of identical twins. TCRdb called the 5' RACE reads again in MiXCR, with one record for every CDR3 protein. The table has around 1.7 million distinct CDR3 sequences, less than 40% seen once. The sequencing input was cord blood. The receptors were sampled from a newborn girl in good health.

The V and J genes are TRBV5-1 and TRBJ2-1, with TRBD2 as a possible D gene (5 bases). The CDR3 is 16 amino acids. V shed 0 bases and J shed 4 bases, with 14 bases lying between them. Germline V gene lookup returns CDR1 SGHRS and CDR2 YFSETQ. CDR3 bases: TGCGCCAGCAGCTTGGGTCCTAGACTATATTACAATGAGCAGTTCTTC. Its translation is CASSLGPRLYYNEQFF.

About this clonotype: Relative to the germline gene, one junction end is altered; a read error may explain this. The CDR3 DNA reads as TGTGGCAGCAGTTTCGGGACTAGCGGGAGGGGCACAGATACGCAGTATTTT. It yields the protein CGSSFGTSGRGTDTQYF. The rearrangement links TRBV27 to TRBJ2-3; TRBD2 matches 16 bases. CDR1 MNHEY and CDR2 SMNVEV come from the germline V gene (reference sequence). The CDR3 contains 17 residues.

As concerns this clonotype: At one end the junction does not follow the germline gene, possibly because of a read error. This sequence joins TRBV20-1 and TRBJ2-7, with 9 bases identical to TRBD2. Germline V lookup: CDR1 DFQATT, CDR2 SNEGSKA (reference sequence). The CDR3 length is 13 residues. CDR3 DNA: TGCGGTGCTCCTAGCGGGATGGCCTACGAGCAGTACTTC. Its translation is CGAPSGMAYEQYF.

The rearrangement joins TRBV15 to TRBJ1-2; D is unclear. Germline V gene sequence: CDR1 LNHNV, CDR2 YYDKDF (reference sequence). The CDR3 spans 15 residues. Trimming stripped 0 bases from V and 8 bases from J, with 16 bases between. CDR3 region: CATSREGALPGGYTF. The DNA for the CDR3 is TGTGCCACCAGCAGAGAGGGAGCGCTACCGGGGGGCTACACCTTC. Supplemented by reference TRBV15 and TRBJ1-2, the full variable domain reads DAMVIQNPRYQVTQFGKPVTLSCSQTLNHNVMYWYQQKSSQAPKLLFHYYDKDFNNEADTPDNFQSRRPNTSFCFLDIRSPGLGDTAMYLCATSREGALPGGYTFGSGTRLTVV.

This clonotype showed up just a few times. J is TRBJ2-7 and V is TRBV12-3 or TRBV12-4, with D tentatively TRBD1 or TRBD2 (5 bases each). This CDR3 has 15 residues. V was trimmed by 1 base and J by 2 bases, leaving 12 bases between them. The CDR3 region has the DNA TGTGCCAGCAGTTTAGTTAGGGGAGTCCCCTACGAGCAGTACTTC. It is translated as CASSLVRGVPYEQYF.

The table lists this clonotype with a few counts. J is TRBJ2-1 and V is TRBV20-1, with 8 bases matching TRBD2. The J segment lost 12 bases and the V segment lost 3 bases, leaving 4 bases of the junction unmatched. The CDR3 loop spans 11 amino acids. Germline V gene data show CDR1 as DFQATT and CDR2 as SNEGSKA (reference sequence). The CDR3 sequence is CSASGGVWQFF. CDR3 bases: TGCAGTGCTAGCGGGGGGGTATGGCAGTTCTTC.

The chain couples TRBV6-1 to TRBJ2-3; weak D call: TRBD2 (5 bases). V lost 6 bases and J lost 0, with 13 bases in between. Per the germline V gene, CDR1 is MNHNS and CDR2 is SASEGT. The CDR3 totals 15 residues. CDR3 in DNA: TGTGCCAGCAGGCGGGCTAGCCCAAGCACAGATACGCAGTATTTT. Amino acids: CASRRASPSTDTQYF.

The chain uses TRBV4-2 and TRBJ2-7; 12 bases are a match to TRBD1. Germline CDR1 and CDR2: LGHNA and YNFKEQ. V dropped 5 bases and J dropped 4; count of bases not matched to a gene: 3. CDR3 size: 14 residues. This CDR3 is CASSGTGGAYEQYF. Here the CDR3 DNA reads TGTGCCAGCAGCGGGACAGGGGGCGCGTACGAGCAGTACTTC.

The rearrangement uses TRBV21-1 and TRBJ2-1; TRBD1, the table's D call, lacks a check against the DNA. TRBV21-1 is a listed pseudogene. The CDR3 loop spans 14 amino acids. As DNA, the CDR3 is TGTGCCAGCACAGGGACAGGCTCCTACAATGAGCAGTTCTTC. Amino acids: CASTGTGSYNEQFF.

The rearrangement uses TRBV28 and TRBJ2-1; 9 bases line up with TRBD2. The germline CDR1 and CDR2 sequences are MDHEN and SYDVKM. V lost 6 bases, J lost 8 bases, and 11 bases stayed unmatched. This CDR3 contains 15 residues. The CDR3 DNA is TGTGCCAGCAGCCTCCTAGGACTAGCGCGGCATGAGCAGTTCTTC. Translating it yields CASSLLGLARHEQFF.

This clonotype turned up a few times. The V gene is TRBV27, the J gene TRBJ1-6; 11 bases map to TRBD1. The V gene end was trimmed by 4 bases and the J gene end by 9 bases; junction bases not matched to a gene: 5. This CDR3 comprises 15 residues. Germline V gene lookup returns CDR1 MNHEY and CDR2 SMNVEV (reference sequence). The CDR3: CASSSGTGGGSPLHF. The CDR3 region has the DNA TGTGCCAGCAGTTCCGGGACAGGGGGAGGTTCACCCCTCCACTTT.

V is TRBV20-1 and J is TRBJ1-5; D ambiguous. CDR1 and CDR2 from the germline V gene are DFQATT and SNEGSKA (reference sequence). The CDR3 is 13 amino acids. V lost 5 bases and J lost 2, with 10 bases in between. CDR3 nucleotide sequence: TGCAGTGCTGTCAACCCGGGCAATCAGCCCCAGCATTTT. It translates to CSAVNPGNQPQHF.

The rearrangement uses TRBV6-1 and TRBJ1-2, with a weak D call TRBD1 (6 bases). In germline, CDR1 is MNHNS, CDR2 SASEGT. The CDR3 runs to 12 residues. V was shortened by 2 bases and J by 6 bases, with 7 bases between the two germline ends. The CDR3 sequence is CASSENRDGYTF. As DNA, the CDR3 is TGTGCCAGCAGTGAAAACAGGGATGGCTACACCTTC.

This clonotype came up a few times. The rearrangement uses TRBV12-3 or TRBV12-4 and TRBJ2-1; D possibly corresponds to TRBD1 (6 bases). There are 15 residues in the CDR3. V shed 5 bases and J shed 0 bases, with 11 bases lying between them. CDR3 region: CASSRQESSYNEQFF. Written as DNA, the CDR3 is TGTGCCAGCAGTAGACAGGAGAGCTCCTACAATGAGCAGTTCTTC.

This clonotype was seen more than once but under ten times. The chain is built from TRBV3-1 and TRBJ2-1; 13 nucleotides agree with TRBD2. The ends lost 1 base at V and 3 bases at J; junction bases unmatched: 3. CDR1 LGHDT and CDR2 YNNKEL come from the germline V gene (reference sequence). The CDR3 runs to 17 residues. This CDR3 reads CASSQVRTSGSYNEQFF. The CDR3 DNA follows: TGTGCCAGCAGCCAAGTTAGGACTAGCGGGAGCTACAATGAGCAGTTCTTC.

This clonotype appeared a few times. The genes are TRBV12-3 or TRBV12-4 and TRBJ1-6, with D hard to call. V was clipped by 3 bases and J by 0 bases, with 21 bases between them. CDR3 length equals 20 residues. DNA of the CDR3: TGTGCCAGCAGTTTCCGTCCGATTTTCCAGCTGATCTCCTATAATTCACCCCTCCACTTT. It codes for CASSFRPIFQLISYNSPLHF.

The chain carries TRBV27 and TRBJ1-1; 10 nucleotides align to TRBD1. The CDR3 totals 15 residues. Trimming cost V 1 base and J 10 bases; bases outside gene matches: 9. CDR1 is MNHEY, CDR2 SMNVEV, per germline (reference sequence). CDR3: CASSLLTGGEVGAFF. The CDR3 bases are TGTGCCAGCAGTTTATTGACAGGGGGCGAGGTTGGAGCTTTCTTT.

The rearrangement links TRBV9 to TRBJ2-6; 7 bases agree with TRBD1. The CDR3 has 18 residues. Per germline, CDR1 SGDLS and CDR2 YYNGEE. Trimming cost V 0 bases and J 2 bases; bases outside gene matches: 8. The CDR3 DNA is TGTGCCAGCAGCGTAGAGAGAAAGGGGGCGCCTGGGGCCAACGTCCTGACTTTC. This translates into CASSVERKGAPGANVLTF.

This clonotype was counted between two and nine times. The V and J genes are TRBV18 and TRBJ2-4; D is perhaps TRBD2 (6 bases). V lost 0 bases and J 3 bases, leaving 12 bases between the germline ends. Germline assignment: CDR1 KGHSH and CDR2 LQKENI. The CDR3 is 16 residues long. The CDR3 protein is CASSPPQMGGKNIQYF. Here the CDR3 DNA reads TGTGCCAGCTCACCACCGCAGATGGGGGGCAAAAACATTCAGTACTTC.

This clonotype was observed a few times. CDR3 region: CASSSGLAGRTDTQYF. CDR3 nucleotides: TGTGCCAGCAGCTCCGGACTAGCGGGGCGCACAGATACGCAGTATTTT. The chain employs TRBV11-1 and TRBJ2-3; 12 positions agree with TRBD2. There are 16 residues in the CDR3. V was pared by 4 bases and J by 1 base, with 3 bases of the junction left unmatched. CDR1 is SGHAT and CDR2 is FQDESV in the germline V gene (reference sequence).

Of note for this clonotype: At one end, the junction sequence differs from germline, possibly due to a read error. The rearrangement joins TRBV27 to TRBJ1-6; D is unclear. CDR3 length: 14 residues. CDR1 MNHEY and CDR2 SMNVEV come from the germline V gene (reference sequence). CDR3 amino acids: CASSYAGMGSPPHF. The CDR3 DNA sequence: TGTGCCAGCAGTTACGCAGGAATGGGGTCACCCCCCCACTTT.

This clonotype was seen ten or more times. The V gene is TRBV28, the J gene TRBJ2-5; the D is unclear. The CDR3 has 12 amino acids. Germline V lookup: CDR1 MDHEN, CDR2 SYDVKM. V was shortened by 3 bases and J by 4 bases, with 6 bases between the two germline ends. CDR3 protein: CASSFRRETQYF. The CDR3 region has the DNA TGTGCCAGCAGTTTTCGGAGAGAGACCCAGTACTTC.

The CDR3: CASSGGTKGGNEQFF. CDR3 DNA: TGTGCCAGCAGTGGAGGGACTAAAGGCGGCAATGAGCAGTTCTTC. The genes are TRBV2 and TRBJ2-1, with 7 nucleotides matching TRBD2. CDR3 length: 15 residues. CDR1 SNHLY and CDR2 FYNNEI come from the germline V gene. V trimming: 4 bases; J trimming: 6 bases; junction bases outside the gene matches: 9.

This clonotype was picked up one time. This rearrangement joins TRBV15 to TRBJ1-1; TRBD1 is a possible D gene (6 bases). Looked up from germline, CDR1 is LNHNV and CDR2 is YYDKDF (reference sequence). This CDR3 is built from 13 residues. Trimming left V 3 bases short and J 1 base short, with 6 bases between. The CDR3, as DNA: TGTGCCACCAGCAGCAGGGGGAACACTGAAGCTTTCTTT. Amino acids: CATSSRGNTEAFF. Together with reference TRBV15 and TRBJ1-1, the CDR3 gives the full variable domain: DAMVIQNPRYQVTQFGKPVTLSCSQTLNHNVMYWYQQKSSQAPKLLFHYYDKDFNNEADTPDNFQSRRPNTSFCFLDIRSPGLGDTAMYLCATSSRGNTEAFFGQGTRLTVV.

This clonotype has a count of ten or more. V gene TRBV10-3 combines with J gene TRBJ2-5; 9 positions match TRBD1. CDR1 and CDR2 from the germline V gene are ENHRY and SYGVKD. V shed 3 bases and J 4 bases; nucleotides not matched to a gene: 3. CDR3 length equals 14 residues. DNA for the CDR3: TGTGCCATCAGTGAAGGACAGGGGATAGAGACCCAGTACTTC. It encodes CAISEGQGIETQYF.

The chain links TRBV7-8 to TRBJ2-5; D possibly corresponds to TRBD1 (6 bases). The CDR3 extends over 15 amino acids. Germline lookup yields CDR1 SGHVS and CDR2 FQNEAQ. Trimming cost V 3 bases and J 11 bases, with 22 bases left between them. The CDR3 sequence: CASSFRWGRTAEQYF. The DNA for the CDR3 is TGTGCCAGCAGCTTTCGTTGGGGGCGGACAGCGGAGCAGTACTTC.